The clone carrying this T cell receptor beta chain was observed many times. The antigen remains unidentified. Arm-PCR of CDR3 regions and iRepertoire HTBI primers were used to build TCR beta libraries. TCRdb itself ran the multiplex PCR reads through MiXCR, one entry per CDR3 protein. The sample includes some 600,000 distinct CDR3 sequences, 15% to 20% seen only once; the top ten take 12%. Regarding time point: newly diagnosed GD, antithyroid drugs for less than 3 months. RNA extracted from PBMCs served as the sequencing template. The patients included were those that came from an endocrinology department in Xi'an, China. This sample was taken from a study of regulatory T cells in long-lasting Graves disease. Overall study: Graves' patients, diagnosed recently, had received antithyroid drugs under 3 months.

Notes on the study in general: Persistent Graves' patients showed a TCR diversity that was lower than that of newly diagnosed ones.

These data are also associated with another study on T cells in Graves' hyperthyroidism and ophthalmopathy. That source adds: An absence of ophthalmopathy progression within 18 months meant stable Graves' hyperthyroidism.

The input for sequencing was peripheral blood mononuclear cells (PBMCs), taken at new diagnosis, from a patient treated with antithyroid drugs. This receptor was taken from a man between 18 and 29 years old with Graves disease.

CDR3 in DNA: TGTGCCAGCAGTTACTCGTCGAAAGGTGAAGCTTTCTTT. Translation gives CASSYSSKGEAFF. J is TRBJ1-1 and V is TRBV6-2 or TRBV6-3; D not resolved. This CDR3 has 13 residues. V was clipped by 0 bases and J by 7 bases, with 9 bases between them. Germline V CDR1 and CDR2: MNHEY, SVGEGT.